This T cell receptor beta chain was sequenced during a study of T-cell reconstitution after alpha-beta-depleted transplantation in children (dated by TCRdb to 2016 to 2017). Broadly, across the study: Using TCR repertoire profiling, the study quantitatively followed how T-cell immune reconstitution unfolded in children after TCRalphabeta/CD19-depleted allogeneic hematopoietic cell transplantation.

The treatment or condition label on this specimen signifies: allogeneic hematopoietic cell transplantation with graft depleted of TCRalphabeta T cells and CD19 B cells. TCRalphabeta/CD19-depleted allogeneic hematopoietic cell grafts were given to the transplant recipients, all of whom were children. Unmatched junction bases come to 8, with V trimmed by 6 bases and J by 4 bases. From the germline V gene (reference sequence), CDR1 is DFQATT and CDR2 is SNEGSKA. Inclusive of the bounding cysteine and phenylalanine, the CDR3 is 13 residues long. Only the CDR3 part of the read is kept: 39 bases, read in frame from the first base. Concerning this clonotype: There is no known antigen for this receptor. No base qualities exist here, and no much larger clone lies one base off it.

Preparation of the library involved PCR. Sequencing took place on an Illumina HiSeq 2500. To normalize quantification of the TCRbeta repertoire, the TCR libraries were built with molecular barcoding that relied on unique molecular identifiers. The raw public data were reprocessed by TCRdb itself: fastp quality trimming at Q25, MiXCR clonotype calling, in-frame beta chains only. CDR3 protein duplicates are merged, each entry listing the most common genes and DNA. This sample has approximately 190,000 distinct CDR3 sequences in its table, and around 9.2% of those were observed once. The top ten clones comprise roughly a third of the sample. The investigation overall reported the following: The high TCRbeta diversity at day 60 in some patients was ascribed to recipient T cells and intrathymic progenitors that had survived conditioning. The apparently early recovery of alphabetaT-cell counts about two months after transplant reportedly depended on only several hundred rapidly expanded clones that came from non-depleted graft cells. Over subsequent months, a decline in hyperexpanded clone frequencies was noted, and after one year, T-cell counts and TCRbeta diversity were mostly ascribed to newly produced T cells.

The chain links TRBV20-1 with TRBJ2-7; 8 junctional bases match TRBD1. The starting material was PBMCs, mostly from graft donor cells, obtained 360 days after TCRalphabeta/CD19-depleted stem cell transplant. The sequence came from a male patient between 2 and 10 years old who had a stem cell transplant for acute myeloid leukemia, so the T cells may come from the graft donor. Here the CDR3 is given as CSAGGQETYEQYF. The bases read TGCAGTGCCGGGGGACAGGAGACGTACGAGCAGTACTTC.